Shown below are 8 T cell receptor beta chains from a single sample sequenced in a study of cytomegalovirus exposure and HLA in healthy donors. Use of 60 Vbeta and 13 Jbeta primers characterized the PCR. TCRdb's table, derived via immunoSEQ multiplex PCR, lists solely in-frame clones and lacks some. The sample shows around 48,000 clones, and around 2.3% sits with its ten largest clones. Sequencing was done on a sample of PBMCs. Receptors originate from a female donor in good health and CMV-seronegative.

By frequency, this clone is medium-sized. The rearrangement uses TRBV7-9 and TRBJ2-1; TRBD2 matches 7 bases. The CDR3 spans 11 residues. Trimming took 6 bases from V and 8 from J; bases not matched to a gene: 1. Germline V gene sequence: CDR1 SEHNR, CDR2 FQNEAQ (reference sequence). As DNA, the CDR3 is TGTGCCAGCAGAGGGAGGGATGAGCAGTTCTTC. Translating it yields CASRGRDEQFF.

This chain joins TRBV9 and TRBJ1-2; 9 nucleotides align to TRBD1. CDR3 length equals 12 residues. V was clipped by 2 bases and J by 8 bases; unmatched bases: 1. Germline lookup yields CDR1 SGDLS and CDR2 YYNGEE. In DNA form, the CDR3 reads TGTGCCAGCAGCGTGGGACAGGGCGGCTACACCTTC. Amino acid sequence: CASSVGQGGYTF.

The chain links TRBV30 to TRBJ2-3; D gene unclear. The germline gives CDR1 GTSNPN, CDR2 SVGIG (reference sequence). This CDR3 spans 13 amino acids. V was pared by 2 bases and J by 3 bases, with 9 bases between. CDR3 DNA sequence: TGTGCCTGGAGTCGTGGGCAGACAGATACGCAGTATTTT. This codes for CAWSRGQTDTQYF. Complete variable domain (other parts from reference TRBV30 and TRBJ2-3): SQTIHQWPATLVQPVGSPLSLECTVEGTSNPNLYWYRQAAGRGLQLLFYSVGIGQISSEVPQNLSASRPQDRQFILSSKKLLLSDSGFYLCAWSRGQTDTQYFGPGTRLTVL.

Written as DNA, the CDR3 is TGCGCCAGCAGCCACGGATTCGGGGGGGCGGGCACCGGGGAGCTGTTTTTT. Translating it yields CASSHGFGGAGTGELFF. This sequence joins TRBV4-1 and TRBJ2-2, with 8 positions matching TRBD2. The CDR3 totals 17 residues. Unmatched junction bases numbered 10, after V lost 3 bases and J lost 4 bases. CDR1 and CDR2 (germline): MGHRA, YSYEKL.

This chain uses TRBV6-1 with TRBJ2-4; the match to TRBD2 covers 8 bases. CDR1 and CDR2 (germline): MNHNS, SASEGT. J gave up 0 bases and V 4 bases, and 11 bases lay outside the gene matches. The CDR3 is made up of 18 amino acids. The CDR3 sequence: CASSAPRAGGKAKNIQYF. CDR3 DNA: TGTGCCAGCAGTGCCCCCCGGGCGGGGGGAAAAGCCAAAAACATTCAGTACTTC.

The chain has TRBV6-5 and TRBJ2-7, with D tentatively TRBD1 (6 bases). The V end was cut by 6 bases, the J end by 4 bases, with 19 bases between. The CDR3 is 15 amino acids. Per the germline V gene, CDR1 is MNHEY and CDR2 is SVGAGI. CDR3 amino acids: CASSSPLGATYEQYF. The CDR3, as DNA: TGTGCCAGCAGCAGCCCCCTGGGGGCAACATACGAGCAGTACTTC.

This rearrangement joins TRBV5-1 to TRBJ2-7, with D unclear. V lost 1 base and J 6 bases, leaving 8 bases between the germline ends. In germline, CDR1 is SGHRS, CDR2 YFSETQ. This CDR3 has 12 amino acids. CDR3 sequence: CASSLMGAEQYF. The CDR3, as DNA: TGCGCCAGCAGCTTGATGGGCGCCGAGCAGTACTTC.

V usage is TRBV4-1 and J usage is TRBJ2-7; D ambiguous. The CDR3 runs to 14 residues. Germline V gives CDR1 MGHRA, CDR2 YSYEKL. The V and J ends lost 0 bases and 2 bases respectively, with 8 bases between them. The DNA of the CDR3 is TGCGCCAGCAGCCAAGAAGGCGGAACCTACGAGCAGTACTTC. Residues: CASSQEGGTYEQYF.